These 13 T cell receptor beta chains came from one sample sequenced in a study of blood T cell repertoires in COVID-19. Here immunoSEQ multiplex PCR was the method, and the copy in TCRdb shows in-frame clones only, minus some. The data show 65,000 to 85,000 clones, 75% to 90% seen once. Sequenced input: peripheral blood. The receptors stem from a human donor in a cohort sampled during active COVID-19.

To note about this clone: Other nucleotide sequences from this sample produce the same CDR3. The chain links TRBV3-1 (or the pseudogene TRBV3-2) to TRBJ2-1; TRBD1 agrees at 7 bases. The CDR3 is 15 amino acids. Germline CDR1 is LGHDT and CDR2 is YNNKEL (reference sequence). J gave up 0 bases and V 1 base, and 0 bases lay outside the gene matches. The chain's CDR3 is CASSQGQGSYNEQFF. The CDR3 nucleotides read TGTGCCAGCAGCCAAGGACAGGGCTCCTACAATGAGCAGTTCTTC.

V gene TRBV28 combines with J gene TRBJ2-1; possible D gene TRBD1, 7 bases. From germline, CDR1 is MDHEN and CDR2 SYDVKM. The CDR3 loop spans 15 amino acids. The ends were cut back, 3 bases at V and 6 bases at J, with 15 bases in the middle. The CDR3 spells CASSFFQGGPNEQFF. Here the CDR3 DNA reads TGTGCCAGCAGTTTTTTCCAGGGGGGCCCCAATGAGCAGTTCTTC.

This sequence joins TRBV7-8 and TRBJ2-7; 10 bases fit TRBD2. After removal of 8 bases from V and 2 bases from J, the junction contained 6 bases not matched to a gene. In germline, CDR1 is SGHVS, CDR2 FQNEAQ. CDR3 length: 14 amino acids. This chain's CDR3 is CASAQLAGPYEQYF. CDR3 in DNA: TGTGCCAGCGCACAACTAGCGGGACCCTACGAGCAGTACTTC.

This clone was seen a single time. The CDR3 protein is CASSLDRAEAFF. In DNA form, the CDR3 reads TGTGCCAGCAGTTTGGACAGGGCCGAAGCTTTCTTT. The genes are TRBV28 and TRBJ1-1, with 8 positions matching TRBD1. Trimming took 3 bases from V and 8 from J; bases not matched to a gene: 2. The CDR3 consists of 12 residues. Germline assignment: CDR1 MDHEN and CDR2 SYDVKM. The variable domain in full, completed from reference TRBV28 and TRBJ1-1, reads DVKVTQSSRYLVKRTGEKVFLECVQDMDHENMFWYRQDPGLGLRLIYFSYDVKMKEKGDIPEGYSVSREKKERFSLILESASTNQTSMYLCASSLDRAEAFFGQGTRLTVV.

This chain connects TRBV28 to TRBJ1-4; possible D gene TRBD1, 5 bases. CDR1 MDHEN and CDR2 SYDVKM come from the germline V gene. Trimming cost V 6 bases and J 3 bases, with 11 bases left between them. The CDR3 has 14 residues. CDR3 amino acids: CASSSGGANEKLFF. CDR3 in DNA: TGTGCCAGCAGCTCCGGGGGGGCTAATGAAAAACTGTTTTTT.

The chain employs TRBV12-3 or TRBV12-4 and TRBJ1-1; 7 bases agree with TRBD1. Trimming took 6 bases from V and 5 from J; bases not matched to a gene: 6. This CDR3 region has 13 residues. CDR3 amino acids: CASSQGVRTEAFF. The CDR3 coding sequence is TGTGCCAGCAGCCAGGGGGTGAGAACTGAAGCTTTCTTT.

This chain connects TRBV6-5 to TRBJ1-5; 8 positions agree with TRBD1. There are 14 residues in the CDR3. The trim removed 7 bases at V and 7 bases at J, leaving 9 bases unmatched. Germline V gene sequence: CDR1 MNHEY, CDR2 SVGAGI. The chain's CDR3 is CASTPDRGGQPQHF. As DNA, the CDR3 is TGTGCCAGCACCCCAGACAGGGGAGGCCAGCCCCAGCATTTT.

V is TRBV28 and J is TRBJ1-2; D gene unclear. The germline V gene has CDR1 MDHEN and CDR2 SYDVKM. The CDR3 length is 13 residues. V was clipped by 8 bases and J by 2 bases, with 12 bases between them. CDR3 region: CASGLSGNYGYTF. In nucleotides, the CDR3 is TGTGCCAGCGGACTCTCGGGAAACTATGGCTACACCTTC.

The sample holds one count of this clone. The chain has TRBV5-1 and TRBJ2-3; 11 nucleotides agree with TRBD1. The V gene end was trimmed by 5 bases and the J gene end by 5 bases; junction bases not matched to a gene: 7. The CDR3 has 15 amino acids. Germline CDR1 and CDR2: SGHRS and YFSETQ. CDR3 in amino acids: CASSFGQGAKDTQYF. In DNA form, the CDR3 reads TGCGCCAGCAGTTTCGGACAGGGGGCGAAAGATACGCAGTATTTT.

This sequence joins TRBV29-1 and TRBJ2-1; TRBD2 matches 8 bases. CDR1 and CDR2 from the germline V gene are SQVTM and ANQGSEA. The trim removed 0 bases at V and 2 bases at J, leaving 6 bases unmatched. The CDR3 runs to 16 residues. The CDR3 region is CSVEDLGTSTYNEQFF. CDR3 bases: TGCAGCGTTGAAGATCTTGGGACTAGTACCTACAATGAGCAGTTCTTC.

The gene calls are TRBV7-2 and TRBJ1-1; D gene unclear. The V and J ends lost 3 bases and 0 bases respectively, with 8 bases between them. Germline lookup yields CDR1 SGHTA and CDR2 FQGNSA. The CDR3 consists of 14 residues. CDR3 sequence: CASSLKQVNTEAFF. The DNA for the CDR3 is TGTGCCAGCAGCTTGAAGCAGGTGAACACTGAAGCTTTCTTT.

The chain couples TRBV7-2 to TRBJ2-2; 11 bases line up with TRBD2. After removal of 6 bases from V and 5 bases from J, the junction contained 5 bases not matched to a gene. The CDR3 runs 15 residues. Germline-derived CDR1 and CDR2 are SGHTA and FQGNSA. CDR3 sequence: CASSLGLAATGELFF. CDR3 in DNA: TGTGCCAGCAGTTTGGGACTAGCGGCAACCGGGGAGCTGTTTTTT. Filled out from reference TRBV7-2 and TRBJ2-2, the complete variable domain reads GAGVSQSPSNKVTEKGKDVELRCDPISGHTALYWYRQSLGQGLEFLIYFQGNSAPDKSGLPSDRFSAERTGGSVSTLTIQRTQQEDSAVYLCASSLGLAATGELFFGEGSRLTVL.

The chain couples TRBV6-5 to TRBJ2-1, with 14 nucleotides matching TRBD2. Trimming cost V 6 bases and J 9 bases; bases outside gene matches: 7. CDR1 is MNHEY and CDR2 is SVGAGI in the germline V gene. The length of the CDR3 is 15 residues. The CDR3 here is CASSPGTSGRGEQFF. In nucleotides, the CDR3 is TGTGCCAGCAGCCCCGGGACTAGCGGGAGAGGTGAGCAGTTCTTC.